The 31 T cell receptor beta chains listed next were all sequenced from one sample in a study of human T cells and chemical hapten exposure. Time point noted: patch test 3, about 24 weeks after DPC sensitization. Stated treatment: therapeutic diphenylcyclopropenone sensitization with weekly scalp DPC. TCRdb independently ran MiXCR on the RACE reads; one entry per CDR3 protein. The data hold around 150,000 distinct CDR3 sequences, with about a quarter observed a single time. Material: whole blood, obtained in connection with sensitization to the hapten diphenylcyclopropenone (DPC). The receptors shown here come from a woman aged 18-29 years with alopecia areata. Some clones in this sample may be carry-over from other donors' samples.

The chain has TRBV6-4 and TRBJ2-1; TRBD2 agrees at 8 bases. CDR3 length: 15 amino acids. The V segment lost 0 bases and the J segment 6 bases; nucleotides outside the gene matches: 4. The germline CDR1 and CDR2 sequences are MRHNA and SNTAGT. In DNA, the CDR3 is TGTGCCAGCAGTGACTCTGGAGCGGGAGCCAATGAGCAGTTCTTC. Translated, it gives CASSDSGAGANEQFF.

This clonotype appeared a few times. The rearrangement joins TRBV11-2 to TRBJ2-3; 12 bases are a match to TRBD2. Germline values: CDR1 SGHAT, CDR2 FQNNGV. The CDR3 runs to 15 residues. V dropped 2 bases and J dropped 4; count of bases not matched to a gene: 1. The CDR3 spells CASSLLAGGADTQYF. CDR3 DNA: TGTGCCAGCAGCTTACTAGCGGGAGGGGCAGATACGCAGTATTTT.

This clonotype was observed at least ten times. V is TRBV20-1 and J is TRBJ1-4, with 8 bases aligning to TRBD1. The J segment lost 6 bases and the V segment lost 2 bases, leaving 5 bases of the junction unmatched. CDR1 is DFQATT and CDR2 is SNEGSKA in the germline V gene (reference sequence). There are 14 residues in the CDR3. The CDR3 DNA is TGCAGTGCTAGAACCAGGGGGCGCGATGAAAAACTGTTTTTT. It yields the protein CSARTRGRDEKLFF.

V usage is TRBV5-1 and J usage is TRBJ2-1; 11 nucleotides match TRBD2. Germline V CDR1 and CDR2: SGHRS, YFSETQ. The CDR3 runs 17 residues. The V gene end was trimmed by 3 bases and the J gene end by 6 bases; junction bases not matched to a gene: 11. CDR3 in amino acids: CASSSTGLAVGGNEQFF. Here the CDR3 DNA reads TGCGCCAGCAGCTCGACGGGACTAGCGGTCGGGGGCAATGAGCAGTTCTTC.

The rearrangement joins TRBV20-1 to TRBJ2-5; TRBD2 agrees at 10 bases. Germline assignment: CDR1 DFQATT and CDR2 SNEGSKA (reference sequence). V dropped 6 bases and J dropped 2; count of bases not matched to a gene: 12. The CDR3 is 16 residues long. CDR3 region: CSAHSGGALIQETQYF. The CDR3 DNA is TGCAGTGCGCACAGCGGGGGGGCCCTAATTCAAGAGACCCAGTACTTC.

V usage is TRBV4-1 and J usage is TRBJ2-2; no clear D gene. Germline V gene data show CDR1 as MGHRA and CDR2 as YSYEKL. Trimming pared 6 bases from V and 6 bases from J, leaving 20 bases between. CDR3 length: 16 residues. The DNA for the CDR3 is TGCGCCAGCAGTCAACCGCCCTCAGGAGCGCCCGGGGAGCTGTTTTTT. Residues: CASSQPPSGAPGELFF.

The sample holds a few counts of this clonotype. The chain uses TRBV7-2 and TRBJ1-5, with 7 positions matching TRBD1. CDR1 is SGHTA and CDR2 is FQGNSA in the germline V gene. The V and J ends lost 2 bases and 3 bases, in that order; junction bases with no gene match: 4. The CDR3 loop spans 15 amino acids. The CDR3 reads CASSLTGTDNQPQHF. The CDR3 DNA reads TGTGCCAGCAGCTTAACCGGGACAGACAATCAGCCCCAGCATTTT.

In its sample, this clonotype was seen many times. The chain uses TRBV29-1 and TRBJ2-7; D uncertain. Germline values: CDR1 SQVTM, CDR2 ANQGSEA. This CDR3 comprises 13 residues. Trimming removed 3 bases from V and 0 bases from J, with 9 bases in between. CDR3 bases: TGCAGCGTTGAGTCTCGAAGCTCCTACGAGCAGTACTTC. Its translation is CSVESRSSYEQYF.

This clonotype has only a few counts. The rearrangement links TRBV19 to TRBJ2-5, with D possibly being TRBD1 (5 bases). The CDR3 has 13 amino acids. The germline V gene has CDR1 LNHDA and CDR2 SQIVND (reference sequence). Trimming shortened V by 6 bases and J by 5 bases, and 13 bases separated the two germline ends. Here the CDR3 reads CASRDGYRETQYF. As DNA, the CDR3 is TGTGCCAGTAGGGATGGGTACAGGGAGACCCAGTACTTC. Using reference TRBV19 and TRBJ2-5 for the parts outside the CDR3, the full variable domain is DGGITQSPKYLFRKEGQNVTLSCEQNLNHDAMYWYRQDPGQGLRLIYYSQIVNDFQKGDIAEGYSVSREKKESFPLTVTSAQKNPTAFYLCASRDGYRETQYFGPGTRLLVL.

This clonotype appeared a few times. DNA of the CDR3: TGCGCCAGCAGCCAAGGTTTGAGAAACGGGGAGCTGTTTTTT. Encoded protein: CASSQGLRNGELFF. The chain uses TRBV4-1 and TRBJ2-2; D is undetermined. V was shortened by 1 base and J by 7 bases, with 10 bases between the two germline ends. The length of the CDR3 is 14 residues. Germline-derived CDR1 and CDR2 are MGHRA and YSYEKL.

The rearrangement uses TRBV6-2 or TRBV6-3 and TRBJ1-5; no clear D gene. The CDR3 consists of 20 residues. Germline V lookup: CDR1 MNHEY, CDR2 SVGEGT. Trimming left V 0 bases short and J 4 bases short, with 25 bases between. Here the CDR3 DNA reads TGTGCCAGCAGTTACTCGATCTCCCAGAACAGCCTAACACTAAATCAGCCCCAGCATTTT. It is translated as CASSYSISQNSLTLNQPQHF.

This clonotype has only a few counts. The CDR3 DNA reads TGTGCCAGCAGCTTAGTGGGTCCCGGGGAGCTGTTTTTT. Amino acid sequence: CASSLVGPGELFF. The V gene is TRBV7-9, the J gene TRBJ2-2; D is ambiguous. Germline CDR1 SEHNR, CDR2 FQNEAQ (reference sequence). The CDR3 covers 13 residues. The V gene lost 1 base and the J gene lost 6 bases, with 6 bases spanning the gap.

The chain links TRBV7-6 to TRBJ2-7, with D possibly TRBD2 on 6 matching bases. V was trimmed by 1 base and J by 7 bases, leaving 20 bases between them. CDR3 length equals 16 residues. The germline CDR1 and CDR2 sequences are SGHVS and FNYEAQ. This CDR3 is CASSLGATRSPREQYF. The DNA for the CDR3 is TGTGCCAGCAGCTTAGGTGCGACTAGAAGCCCTAGAGAGCAGTACTTC.

This clonotype was seen a few times. The chain has TRBV9 and TRBJ2-5; TRBD1 or TRBD2 may be the D gene (5 bases each). Trimming took 4 bases from V and 2 from J, leaving 15 bases between them. This CDR3 contains 15 residues. CDR1 is SGDLS, CDR2 YYNGEE, per germline. CDR3 DNA sequence: TGTGCCAGCAGCTCGACCGGGGCATCTCAAGAGACCCAGTACTTC. This codes for CASSSTGASQETQYF.

A few counts support this clonotype. The chain uses TRBV7-9 and TRBJ2-1; D might be TRBD2 (6 bases). Between the trimmed V and J ends, which lost 6 bases and 7 bases, there was a span of 16 bases. CDR1 and CDR2 (germline): SEHNR, FQNEAQ (reference sequence). The CDR3 is 14 amino acids. CDR3 sequence reads: CASSLPTSMNEQFF. For the CDR3, the DNA is TGTGCCAGCAGTTTGCCAACTAGCATGAATGAGCAGTTCTTC.

The chain is built from TRBV7-6 and TRBJ2-7; D possibly corresponds to TRBD2 (5 bases). Germline loops: CDR1 SGHVS, CDR2 FNYEAQ. CDR3 length: 15 amino acids. V was pared by 2 bases and J by 2 bases, with 13 bases between. The CDR3 region has the DNA TGTGCCAGCAGCTTAAGCCGGGAAAGTACCTACGAGCAGTACTTC. It codes for CASSLSRESTYEQYF.

This clonotype was counted only a few times. The chain employs TRBV11-2 and TRBJ2-3, with a tentative D call TRBD2 (6 bases). V dropped 0 bases and J dropped 1 base, with 17 bases sitting between them. CDR1 SGHAT and CDR2 FQNNGV come from the germline V gene. CDR3 size: 18 residues. For the CDR3, the DNA is TGTGCCAGCAGCTTAGATCTTGTCCCGGGGGTTGGCACAGATACGCAGTATTTT. Translated: CASSLDLVPGVGTDTQYF.

In this sample, this clonotype turned up many times. CDR3 loop: CASSPGTVSYEQYF. CDR3 nucleotide sequence: TGCGCCAGCAGCCCAGGGACAGTGAGCTACGAGCAGTACTTC. V and J are TRBV5-1 and TRBJ2-7; 7 bases match TRBD1. V lost 4 bases and J lost 3; bases outside the gene matches: 7. From germline, CDR1 is SGHRS and CDR2 YFSETQ. The CDR3 spans 14 residues. Complete variable domain (other parts from reference TRBV5-1 and TRBJ2-7): KAGVTQTPRYLIKTRGQQVTLSCSPISGHRSVSWYQQTPGQGLQFLFEYFSETQRNKGNFPGRFSGRQFSNSRSEMNVSTLELGDSALYLCASSPGTVSYEQYFGPGTRLTVT.

Comments on this clonotype: A much larger clone differs from this one at a single base, so this may be a read error. This chain joins TRBV20-1 and TRBJ2-6; 9 bases are a match to TRBD1. Germline assignment: CDR1 DFQATT and CDR2 SNEGSKA (reference sequence). The CDR3 consists of 18 residues. J lost 3 bases, V lost 6 bases, and 15 bases had no gene match. The CDR3 reads CSAMDRGQRGFGANVLTF. The CDR3 region has the DNA TGCAGTGCCATGGACAGGGGCCAACGGGGCTTTGGGGCCAACGTCCTGACTTTC.

This CDR3 reads CASRSGQGAFSPLHF. The CDR3 nucleotides read TGTGCCAGCAGATCCGGACAGGGGGCCTTTTCACCCCTCCACTTT. The chain has TRBV6-5 and TRBJ1-6; 11 positions agree with TRBD1. The length of the CDR3 is 15 residues. J gave up 9 bases and V 6 bases, and 7 bases lay outside the gene matches. Germline V gene data show CDR1 as MNHEY and CDR2 as SVGAGI.

The sample holds a few counts of this clonotype. V is TRBV5-1 and J is TRBJ2-7; 9 bases are a match to TRBD2. After removal of 5 bases from V and 2 bases from J, the junction contained 2 bases not matched to a gene. The CDR3 is 13 residues long. Germline CDR1 reads SGHRS; CDR2 reads YFSETQ. CDR3 DNA sequence: TGCGCCAGCAGATGGACTAGCGCCTACGAGCAGTACTTC. Protein product: CASRWTSAYEQYF.

The rearrangement joins TRBV3-2 to TRBJ2-1; the table calls TRBD1, which could not be checked here. TRBV3-2 is shown as a pseudogene. The CDR3 contains 13 residues. In DNA, the CDR3 is TGTGCCAGCAGCCATAGCAGTGTCCGGGAGCAGTTCTTC. It encodes CASSHSSVREQFF.

V is TRBV6-2 or TRBV6-3 and J is TRBJ2-1; 11 bases map to TRBD2. This CDR3 is built from 14 residues. V was clipped by 6 bases and J by 4 bases; unmatched bases: 2. Germline lookup yields CDR1 MNHEY and CDR2 SVGEGT. In DNA form, the CDR3 reads TGTGCCAGCAGCAGACTAGCGGGGTACAATGAGCAGTTCTTC. This translates into CASSRLAGYNEQFF.

V usage is TRBV10-3 and J usage is TRBJ2-2, with TRBD2 identical over 7 bases. The V segment lost 2 bases and the J segment 2 bases; nucleotides outside the gene matches: 8. The germline V gene has CDR1 ENHRY and CDR2 SYGVKD. This CDR3 region has 17 residues. The CDR3 loop is CAISEGVAGGNTGELFF. The CDR3 coding sequence is TGTGCCATCAGTGAGGGAGTAGCGGGCGGAAACACCGGGGAGCTGTTTTTT.

The chain uses TRBV28 and TRBJ2-7; D unclear. Deletions cut 3 bases from V and 7 bases from J, with 16 bases between. The CDR3 is made up of 14 amino acids. Germline V gene data show CDR1 as MDHEN and CDR2 as SYDVKM. DNA for the CDR3: TGTGCCAGCAGTTTGCTGATGGTGTTTGGGGAGCAGTACTTC. This translates into CASSLLMVFGEQYF.

This clonotype has only a few counts. The J gene is TRBJ1-2, the V gene TRBV24-1; D call uncertain. This CDR3 has 15 residues. V shed 3 bases and J shed 4 bases, with 14 bases lying between them. CDR1 and CDR2 from the germline V gene are KGHDR and SFDVKD. The CDR3, as DNA: TGTGCCACCAGTGATACTCGTAAGCGCCCCTATGGCTACACCTTC. This translates into CATSDTRKRPYGYTF.

Only a few counts were recorded for this clonotype. The rearrangement links TRBV2 to TRBJ2-1, with unresolved D. The CDR3 sequence is 15 residues long. The V gene's germline CDR1 is SNHLY and CDR2 FYNNEI. The V gene lost 3 bases and the J gene lost 5 bases, with 14 bases spanning the gap. The CDR3: CASSDLARLNNEQFF. Here the CDR3 DNA reads TGTGCCAGCAGTGATCTCGCACGCTTAAACAATGAGCAGTTCTTC. Supplemented by reference TRBV2 and TRBJ2-1, the full variable domain reads EPEVTQTPSHQVTQMGQEVILRCVPISNHLYFYWYRQILGQKVEFLVSFYNNEISEKSEIFDDQFSVERPDGSNFTLKIRSTKLEDSAMYFCASSDLARLNNEQFFGPGTRLTVL.

This chain connects TRBV7-2 to TRBJ1-6; maybe TRBD1 (6 bases). This CDR3 region has 16 residues. Trimming shortened V by 0 bases and J by 6 bases, and 12 bases separated the two germline ends. Germline V CDR1 and CDR2: SGHTA, FQGNSA. CDR3 sequence reads: CASSLATQGRNSPLHF. The CDR3 nucleotides are TGTGCCAGCAGCTTAGCGACTCAGGGGCGTAATTCACCCCTCCACTTT.

This clonotype was recorded a few times. The chain combines TRBV2 with TRBJ1-2; D is unclear. Germline CDR1 is SNHLY and CDR2 is FYNNEI. This CDR3 has 14 residues. V was pared by 3 bases and J by 8 bases, with 16 bases between. The DNA of the CDR3 is TGTGCCAGCAGTGACCTGCTCGGTTCTCAAGGCTACACCTTC. Translated, it gives CASSDLLGSQGYTF.

The chain links TRBV20-1 to TRBJ2-7, with TRBD2 identical over 15 bases. There are 15 residues in the CDR3. Per the germline V gene, CDR1 is DFQATT and CDR2 is SNEGSKA (reference sequence). J lost 4 bases, V lost 5 bases, and 6 bases had no gene match. In DNA, the CDR3 is TGCAGTGCTGGCGGGACTAGCGGGAGGACATACGAGCAGTACTTC. It specifies CSAGGTSGRTYEQYF.

This clonotype has just a few counts. The V call is TRBV12-5, the J call TRBJ2-5; no clear D. The ends were cut back, 1 base at V and 2 bases at J, with 5 bases in the middle. Germline CDR1 reads LGHNT; CDR2 reads FRNRAP. This CDR3 comprises 13 residues. The CDR3 region has the DNA TGTGCTAGTGGTTTGGCTCTTCAAGAGACCCAGTACTTC. Its translation: CASGLALQETQYF.